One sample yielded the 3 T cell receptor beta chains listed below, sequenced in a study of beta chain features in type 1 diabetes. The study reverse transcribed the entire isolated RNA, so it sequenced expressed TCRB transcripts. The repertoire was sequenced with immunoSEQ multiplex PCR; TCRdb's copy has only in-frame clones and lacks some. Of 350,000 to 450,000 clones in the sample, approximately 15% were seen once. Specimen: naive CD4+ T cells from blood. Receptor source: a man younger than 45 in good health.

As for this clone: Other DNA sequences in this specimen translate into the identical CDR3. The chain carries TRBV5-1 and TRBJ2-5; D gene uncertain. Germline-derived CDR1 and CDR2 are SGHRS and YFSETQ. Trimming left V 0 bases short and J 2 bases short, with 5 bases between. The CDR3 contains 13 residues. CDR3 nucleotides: TGCGCCAGCAGCTTGGGGCTTCAAGAGACCCAGTACTTC. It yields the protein CASSLGLQETQYF.

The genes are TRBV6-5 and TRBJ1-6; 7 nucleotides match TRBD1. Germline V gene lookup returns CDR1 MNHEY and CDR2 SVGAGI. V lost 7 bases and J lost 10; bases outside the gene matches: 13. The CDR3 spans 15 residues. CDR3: CASTQIGGRGSPLHF. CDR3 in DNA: TGTGCCAGCACCCAAATAGGGGGCCGGGGATCACCCCTCCACTTT.

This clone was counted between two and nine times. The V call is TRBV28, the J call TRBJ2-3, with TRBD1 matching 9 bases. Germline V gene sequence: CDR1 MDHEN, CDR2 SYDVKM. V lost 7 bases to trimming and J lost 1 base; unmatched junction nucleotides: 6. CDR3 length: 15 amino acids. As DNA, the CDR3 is TGTGCCAGCACCTGGGACAGGGCGCGCACAGATACGCAGTATTTT. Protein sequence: CASTWDRARTDTQYF.